This T cell receptor beta chain was obtained from a study of lymphopenia after photon versus proton radiotherapy. Whole-study results and caveats: Proton therapy kept repertoires fairly stable, unlike photons, which gained effector/memory cells. Oligoclonal CD8+ Temra expansion after nadir drove photon patients' diversity drop. In patients who died, overall survival fell as post-nadir TCR diversity dropped more.

About this clone: Its specificity is unknown.

Germline V CDR1 and CDR2: SQVTM, ANQGSEA. V lost 7 bases to trimming and J lost 5 bases; unmatched junction nucleotides: 15. CDR3 length equals 15 residues. Profiling relied on immunoSEQ multiplex PCR, and the TCRdb table lists in-frame clones only, not all of them. There are about 160,000 clones in the sample; 75% to 90% occur only once, and about 4.7% lies in the top ten. The gene calls are TRBV29-1 and TRBJ2-3, with 7 positions matching TRBD1. The sample was peripheral blood, taken from a patient treated with photon-based radiotherapy. This sequence was found in a man in his fifties or sixties with gastric cancer. The CDR3 DNA follows: TGCAGCGCCGACGGGACAGCTGCGATTGGAGATACGCAGTATTTT. Translation: CSADGTAAIGDTQYF.